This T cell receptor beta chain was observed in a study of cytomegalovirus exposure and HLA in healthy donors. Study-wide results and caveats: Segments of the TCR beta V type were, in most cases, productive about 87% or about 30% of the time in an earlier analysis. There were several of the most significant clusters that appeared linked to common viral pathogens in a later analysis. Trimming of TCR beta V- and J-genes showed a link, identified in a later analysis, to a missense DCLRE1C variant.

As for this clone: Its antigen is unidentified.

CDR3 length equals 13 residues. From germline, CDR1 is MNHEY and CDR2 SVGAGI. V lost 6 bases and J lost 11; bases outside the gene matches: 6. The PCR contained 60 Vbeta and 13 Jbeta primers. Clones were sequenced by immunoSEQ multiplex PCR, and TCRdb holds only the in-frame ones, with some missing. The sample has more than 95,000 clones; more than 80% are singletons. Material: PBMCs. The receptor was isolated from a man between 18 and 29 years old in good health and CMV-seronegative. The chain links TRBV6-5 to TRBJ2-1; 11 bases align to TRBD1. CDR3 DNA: TGTGCCAGCAGGTCCGGGACAGGGGGTCAGCAGTTCTTC. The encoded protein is CASRSGTGGQQFF.